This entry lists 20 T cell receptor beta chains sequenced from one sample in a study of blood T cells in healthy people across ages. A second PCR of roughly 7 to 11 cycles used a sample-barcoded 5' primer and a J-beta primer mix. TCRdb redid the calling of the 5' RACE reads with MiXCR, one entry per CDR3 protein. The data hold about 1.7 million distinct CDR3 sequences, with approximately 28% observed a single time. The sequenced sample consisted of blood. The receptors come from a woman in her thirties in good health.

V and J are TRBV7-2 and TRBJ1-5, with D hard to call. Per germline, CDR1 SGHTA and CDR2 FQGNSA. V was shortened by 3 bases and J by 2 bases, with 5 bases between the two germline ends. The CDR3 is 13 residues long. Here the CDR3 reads CASSFKRNQPQHF. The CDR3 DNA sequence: TGTGCCAGCAGCTTTAAGCGCAATCAGCCCCAGCATTTT.

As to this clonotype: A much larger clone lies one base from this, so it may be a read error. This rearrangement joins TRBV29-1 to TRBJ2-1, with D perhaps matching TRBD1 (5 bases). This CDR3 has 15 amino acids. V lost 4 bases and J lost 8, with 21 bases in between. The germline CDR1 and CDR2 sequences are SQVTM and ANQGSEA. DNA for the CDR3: TGCAGCGTTGCCATCGACGGCCAGGGCCGCGATGAGCAGTTCTTC. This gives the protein CSVAIDGQGRDEQFF.

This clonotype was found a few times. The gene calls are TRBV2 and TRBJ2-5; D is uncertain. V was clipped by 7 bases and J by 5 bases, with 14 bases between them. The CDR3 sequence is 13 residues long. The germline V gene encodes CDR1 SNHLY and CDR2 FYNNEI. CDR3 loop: CASKEHPLETQYF. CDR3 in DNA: TGTGCCAGCAAAGAACATCCCCTCGAGACCCAGTACTTC.

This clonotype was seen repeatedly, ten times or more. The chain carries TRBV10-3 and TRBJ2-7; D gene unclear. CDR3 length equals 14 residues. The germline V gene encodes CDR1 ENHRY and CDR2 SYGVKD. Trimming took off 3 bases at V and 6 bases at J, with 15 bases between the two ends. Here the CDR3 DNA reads TGTGCCATCAGTGATTTAGCCACCTCTCGCGAGCAGTACTTC. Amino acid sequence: CAISDLATSREQYF.

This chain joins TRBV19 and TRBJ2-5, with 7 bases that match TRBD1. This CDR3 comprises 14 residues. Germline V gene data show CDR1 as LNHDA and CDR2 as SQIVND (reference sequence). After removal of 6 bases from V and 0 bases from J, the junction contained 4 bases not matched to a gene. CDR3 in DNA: TGTGCCAGTAGGGGGACAGCTAACCAAGAGACCCAGTACTTC. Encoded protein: CASRGTANQETQYF.

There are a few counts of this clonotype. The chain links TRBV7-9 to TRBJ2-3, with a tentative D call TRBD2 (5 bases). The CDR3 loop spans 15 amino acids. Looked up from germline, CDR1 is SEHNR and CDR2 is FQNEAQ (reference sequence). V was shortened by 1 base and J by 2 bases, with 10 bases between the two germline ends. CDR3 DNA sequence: TGTGCCAGCAGCTTAGTGAGTCTAGCCACAGATACGCAGTATTTT. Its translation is CASSLVSLATDTQYF.

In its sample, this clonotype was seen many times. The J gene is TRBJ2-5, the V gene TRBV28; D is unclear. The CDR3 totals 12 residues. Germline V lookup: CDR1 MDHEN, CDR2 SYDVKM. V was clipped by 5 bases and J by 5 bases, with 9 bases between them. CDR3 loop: CASSQEIETQYF. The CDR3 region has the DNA TGTGCCAGCAGTCAAGAGATCGAGACCCAGTACTTC.

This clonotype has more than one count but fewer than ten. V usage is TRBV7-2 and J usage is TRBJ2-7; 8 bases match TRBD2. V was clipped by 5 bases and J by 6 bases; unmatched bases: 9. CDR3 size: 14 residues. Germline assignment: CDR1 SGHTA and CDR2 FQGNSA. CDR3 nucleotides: TGTGCCAGCAGCATTAGCGGGGAGTTGGGCGAGCAGTACTTC. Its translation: CASSISGELGEQYF. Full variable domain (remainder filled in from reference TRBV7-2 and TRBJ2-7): GAGVSQSPSNKVTEKGKDVELRCDPISGHTALYWYRQSLGQGLEFLIYFQGNSAPDKSGLPSDRFSAERTGGSVSTLTIQRTQQEDSAVYLCASSISGELGEQYFGPGTRLTVT.

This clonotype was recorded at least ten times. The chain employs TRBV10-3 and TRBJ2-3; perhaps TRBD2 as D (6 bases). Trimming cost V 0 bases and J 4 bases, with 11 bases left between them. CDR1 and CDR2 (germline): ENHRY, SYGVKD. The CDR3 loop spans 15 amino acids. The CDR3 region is CAISESTRGADTQYF. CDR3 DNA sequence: TGTGCCATCAGTGAGTCGACTAGAGGGGCAGATACGCAGTATTTT.

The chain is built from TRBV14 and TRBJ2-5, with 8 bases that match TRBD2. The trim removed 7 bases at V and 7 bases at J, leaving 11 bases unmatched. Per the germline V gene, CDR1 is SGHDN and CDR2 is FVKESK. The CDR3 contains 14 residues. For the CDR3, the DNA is TGTGCCAGCACGGCGGGAGGAATATCGGGGACCCAGTACTTC. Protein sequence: CASTAGGISGTQYF.

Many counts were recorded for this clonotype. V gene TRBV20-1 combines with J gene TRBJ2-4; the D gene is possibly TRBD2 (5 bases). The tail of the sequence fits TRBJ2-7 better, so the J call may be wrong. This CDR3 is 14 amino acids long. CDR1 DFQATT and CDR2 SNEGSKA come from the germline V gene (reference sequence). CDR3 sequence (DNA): TGCAGTGCTAGAGTACCGGGATCCATCTACGAGCAGTACTTC. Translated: CSARVPGSIYEQYF.

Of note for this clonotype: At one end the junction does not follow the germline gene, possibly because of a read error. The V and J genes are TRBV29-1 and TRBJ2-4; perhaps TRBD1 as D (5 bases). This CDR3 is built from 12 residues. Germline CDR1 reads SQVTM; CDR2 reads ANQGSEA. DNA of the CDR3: TGCAGCGTTGTCAGGGCCGGAGACATTCACTACTTC. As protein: CSVVRAGDIHYF.

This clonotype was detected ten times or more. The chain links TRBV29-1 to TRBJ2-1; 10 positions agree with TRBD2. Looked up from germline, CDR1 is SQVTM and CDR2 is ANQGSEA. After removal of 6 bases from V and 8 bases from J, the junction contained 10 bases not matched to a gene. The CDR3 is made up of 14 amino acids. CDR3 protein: CSVGLAAGMYEQFF. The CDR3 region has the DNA TGCAGCGTAGGACTAGCGGCGGGAATGTATGAGCAGTTCTTC.

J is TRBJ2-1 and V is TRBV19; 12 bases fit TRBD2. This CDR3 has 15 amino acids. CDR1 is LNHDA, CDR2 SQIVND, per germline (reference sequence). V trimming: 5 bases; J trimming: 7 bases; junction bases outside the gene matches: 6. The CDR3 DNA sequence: TGTGCCAGTAGTCTATGGACTAGCGGGAAAAATGAGCAGTTCTTC. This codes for CASSLWTSGKNEQFF.

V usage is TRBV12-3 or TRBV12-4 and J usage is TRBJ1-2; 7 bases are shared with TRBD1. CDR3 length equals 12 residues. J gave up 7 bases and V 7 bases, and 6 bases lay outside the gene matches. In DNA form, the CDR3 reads TGTGCCAGCACCCTGACAGGGACTGGCTACACCTTC. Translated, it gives CASTLTGTGYTF.

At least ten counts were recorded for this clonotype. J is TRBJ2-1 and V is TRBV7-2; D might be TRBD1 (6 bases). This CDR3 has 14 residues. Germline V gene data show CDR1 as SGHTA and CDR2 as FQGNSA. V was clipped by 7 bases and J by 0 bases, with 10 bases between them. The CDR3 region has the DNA TGTGCCAGCAAGGGACACTTCTCCTACAATGAGCAGTTCTTC. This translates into CASKGHFSYNEQFF.

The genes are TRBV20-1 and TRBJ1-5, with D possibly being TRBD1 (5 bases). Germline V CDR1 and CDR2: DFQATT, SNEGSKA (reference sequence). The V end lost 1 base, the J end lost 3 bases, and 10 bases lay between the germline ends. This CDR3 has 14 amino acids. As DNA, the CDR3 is TGCAGTGCTAGAGTCGGGGGGACCAATCAGCCCCAGCATTTT. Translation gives CSARVGGTNQPQHF.

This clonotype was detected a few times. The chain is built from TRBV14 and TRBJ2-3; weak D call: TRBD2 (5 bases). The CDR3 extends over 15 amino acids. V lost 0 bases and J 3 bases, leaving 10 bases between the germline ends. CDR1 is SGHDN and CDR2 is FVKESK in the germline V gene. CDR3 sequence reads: CASSQDRWETDTQYF. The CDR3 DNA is TGTGCCAGCAGCCAAGATAGGTGGGAGACAGATACGCAGTATTTT. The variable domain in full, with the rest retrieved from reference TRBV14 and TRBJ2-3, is EAGVTQFPSHSVIEKGQTVTLRCDPISGHDNLYWYRRVMGKEIKFLLHFVKESKQDESGMPNNRFLAERTGGTYSTLKVQPAELEDSGVYFCASSQDRWETDTQYFGPGTRLTVL.

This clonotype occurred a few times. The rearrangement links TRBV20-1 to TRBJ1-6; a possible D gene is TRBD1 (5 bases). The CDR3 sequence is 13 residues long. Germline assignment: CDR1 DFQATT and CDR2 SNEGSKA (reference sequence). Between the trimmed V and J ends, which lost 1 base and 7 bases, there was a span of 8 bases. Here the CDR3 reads CSARGGTNSPLHF. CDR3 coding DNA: TGCAGTGCTAGAGGGGGGACCAATTCACCCCTCCACTTT.

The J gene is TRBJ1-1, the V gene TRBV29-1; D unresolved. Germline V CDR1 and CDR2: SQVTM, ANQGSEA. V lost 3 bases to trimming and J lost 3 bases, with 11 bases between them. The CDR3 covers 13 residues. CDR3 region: CSVDHRSDTEAFF. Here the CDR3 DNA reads TGCAGCGTTGATCACCGGTCGGACACTGAAGCTTTCTTT.